The 25 T cell receptor beta chains below were found in one sample sequenced in a study of T cell repertoires in cytomegalovirus infection. TCRdb fed the reads into MiXCR, producing one record per CDR3 protein. The table includes about 190,000 distinct CDR3 sequences, 25% to 30% detected once. What was sequenced was PBMCs. The origin of the receptors is a human donor in good health (CMV status not recorded). Some clones in this sample may be carry-over from other donors' samples.

This clonotype has only a few counts. The chain recombines TRBV5-8 with TRBJ1-1; D is perhaps TRBD1 (5 bases). Trimming shortened V by 7 bases and J by 3 bases, and 10 bases separated the two germline ends. This CDR3 spans 12 amino acids. The germline gives CDR1 SGHTS, CDR2 YDEGEE. CDR3 nucleotide sequence: TGTGCCAGCCAAGGGGACGACACTGAAGCTTTCTTT. It is translated as CASQGDDTEAFF.

The V gene is TRBV6-2 or TRBV6-3, the J gene TRBJ2-7; 7 bases agree with TRBD2. Trimming removed 11 bases from V and 3 bases from J; junction bases left unmatched: 13. CDR3 length equals 14 residues. Germline V gives CDR1 MNHEY, CDR2 SVGEGT. The CDR3 is CAAGGFRDYYEQYF. Written as DNA, the CDR3 is TGTGCCGCCGGTGGGTTCAGGGACTACTACGAGCAGTACTTC.

Of note for this clonotype: One end of the junction fails to match germline, which may point to a read error. V usage is TRBV4-1 and J usage is TRBJ1-1, with D unresolved. The germline gives CDR1 MGHRA, CDR2 YSYEKL. The CDR3 consists of 13 residues. CDR3 loop: CASSPGEEPEAFF. The CDR3 bases are TGTGCCAGCAGCCCTGGGGAGGAGCCTGAAGCTTTCTTT.

This clonotype has more than one count but fewer than ten. The chain carries TRBV19 and TRBJ1-6; tentative D call: TRBD1 (6 bases). Germline CDR1 and CDR2: LNHDA and SQIVND (reference sequence). V was clipped by 5 bases and J by 7 bases, with 27 bases between them. There are 19 residues in the CDR3. Written as DNA, the CDR3 is TGTGCCAGTAGTCCCAGGATAAAGACAGGAAAGTTCTGGAATTCACCCCTCCACTTT. Its protein product is CASSPRIKTGKFWNSPLHF.

The chain combines TRBV7-6 with TRBJ1-2, with a weak D call TRBD1 (5 bases). The germline gives CDR1 SGHVS, CDR2 FNYEAQ. The CDR3 totals 13 residues. Trimming cost V 6 bases and J 4 bases, with 12 bases left between them. The DNA for the CDR3 is TGTGCCAGCAGTTCAGGGACCCCCTATGGCTACACCTTC. It specifies CASSSGTPYGYTF.

This clonotype was detected a few times. The chain recombines TRBV23-1 with TRBJ1-6; the D is unclear. TRBV23-1 is noted as an ORF with a role that remains uncertain. V lost 6 bases and J lost 0, with 9 bases in between. The CDR3 length is 15 residues. This chain's CDR3 is CASSWASSYNSPLHF. In nucleotides, the CDR3 is TGCGCCAGCAGCTGGGCCAGCTCCTATAATTCACCCCTCCACTTT.

The chain recombines TRBV2 with TRBJ1-2, with D maybe TRBD1 (6 bases). The CDR3 contains 15 residues. The V end lost 3 bases, the J end lost 4 bases, and 15 bases lay between the germline ends. CDR1 and CDR2 from the germline V gene are SNHLY and FYNNEI. The CDR3 coding sequence is TGTGCCAGCAGTGATGGGGGCGCACGTGGCTATGGCTACACCTTC. This encodes CASSDGGARGYGYTF.

A few counts support this clonotype. This rearrangement joins TRBV27 to TRBJ1-1; D gene uncertain. With 7 bases removed from V and 1 base from J, the gap between germline ends came to 10 bases. Germline-derived CDR1 and CDR2 are MNHEY and SMNVEV (reference sequence). This CDR3 spans 13 amino acids. CDR3 bases: TGTGCCAGCACCCAAGATGGGAACACTGAAGCTTTCTTT. Its protein product is CASTQDGNTEAFF.

The chain is built from TRBV4-2 and TRBJ1-6; 8 bases are a match to TRBD1. This CDR3 is built from 16 residues. V gave up 0 bases and J gave up 7 bases; unmatched junction bases: 5. Germline V gene sequence: CDR1 LGHNA, CDR2 YNFKEQ. The CDR3 reads CASSQESHRGNSPLHF. Here the CDR3 DNA reads TGTGCCAGCAGCCAAGAATCCCACAGGGGGAATTCACCCCTCCACTTT.

This chain uses TRBV20-1 with TRBJ2-1; TRBD2 aligns across 10 bases. This CDR3 region has 13 residues. In germline, CDR1 is DFQATT, CDR2 SNEGSKA (reference sequence). The chain's CDR3 is CAARSGGANEQFF. In DNA form, the CDR3 reads TGCGCCGCCCGGAGCGGGGGGGCCAATGAGCAGTTCTTC.

The sample holds many counts of this clonotype. The chain joins TRBV5-6 to TRBJ1-2; D is unresolved. Trimming removed 3 bases at V and 2 bases at J, with 14 bases between. The CDR3 is 15 residues long. From germline, CDR1 is SGHDT and CDR2 YYEEEE. The CDR3 is CASSSAPATNYGYTF. Written as DNA, the CDR3 is TGTGCCAGCAGCTCTGCTCCAGCGACCAACTATGGCTACACCTTC.

This clonotype was seen only a few times. The V gene is TRBV20-1, the J gene TRBJ1-5, with D tentatively TRBD1 (5 bases). The V and J ends lost 3 bases and 6 bases respectively, with 12 bases between them. Germline loops: CDR1 DFQATT, CDR2 SNEGSKA (reference sequence). The CDR3 extends over 13 amino acids. CDR3 sequence: CSASGGESQPQHF. The CDR3 region has the DNA TGCAGTGCTAGCGGGGGGGAAAGTCAGCCCCAGCATTTT.

V and J are TRBV7-2 and TRBJ1-2; D is perhaps TRBD1 (5 bases). The V and J ends lost 4 bases and 4 bases respectively, with 10 bases between them. CDR3 length: 13 amino acids. CDR1 and CDR2 from the germline V gene are SGHTA and FQGNSA. CDR3 loop: CASSSRQPYGYTF. CDR3 sequence (DNA): TGTGCCAGCAGCTCACGACAGCCCTATGGCTACACCTTC.

The rearrangement joins TRBV19 to TRBJ1-4, with D possibly TRBD1 on 5 matching bases. Germline CDR1 and CDR2: LNHDA and SQIVND (reference sequence). The CDR3 length is 16 residues. The V and J ends lost 6 bases and 3 bases respectively, with 17 bases between them. The CDR3 DNA reads as TGTGCCAGTAGAGGCATACGATGGGGGGCTAATGAAAAACTGTTTTTT. Residues: CASRGIRWGANEKLFF.

The CDR3: CASSLLGGGEQFF. The CDR3 region has the DNA TGTGCCAGCAGCTTACTCGGAGGGGGTGAGCAGTTCTTC. The chain uses TRBV7-3 and TRBJ2-1, with D perhaps matching TRBD1 or TRBD2 (6 bases each). The CDR3 extends over 13 amino acids. Trimming removed 2 bases at V and 9 bases at J, with 11 bases between. The germline V gene has CDR1 SGHTA and CDR2 FQGTGA.

The chain joins TRBV7-4 to TRBJ2-5; tentative D call: TRBD2 (6 bases). Per germline, CDR1 SGHVT and CDR2 SQSDAQ. The length of the CDR3 is 14 residues. V was trimmed by 1 base and J by 4 bases, leaving 10 bases between them. In DNA, the CDR3 is TGTGCCAGCAGCTTAGGACTGGAGGGAGAGACCCAGTACTTC. It translates to CASSLGLEGETQYF.

This clonotype was seen more than once but under ten times. The chain links TRBV15 to TRBJ2-3; 8 bases fit TRBD1. This CDR3 is 15 amino acids long. Losses at the gene ends were 3 bases for V and 0 bases for J; bases not matched to a gene: 2. CDR1 is LNHNV, CDR2 YYDKDF, per germline (reference sequence). DNA for the CDR3: TGTGCCACCAGCAGGGGACAGGAGAGCACAGATACGCAGTATTTT. Translation gives CATSRGQESTDTQYF. Based on the CDR3 plus reference TRBV15 and TRBJ2-3, the full variable domain is DAMVIQNPRYQVTQFGKPVTLSCSQTLNHNVMYWYQQKSSQAPKLLFHYYDKDFNNEADTPDNFQSRRPNTSFCFLDIRSPGLGDTAMYLCATSRGQESTDTQYFGPGTRLTVL.

The chain joins TRBV6-5 to TRBJ2-5; a possible D gene is TRBD1 (6 bases). V was shortened by 2 bases and J by 6 bases, with 16 bases between the two germline ends. Germline V gives CDR1 MNHEY, CDR2 SVGAGI. CDR3 length equals 15 residues. Here the CDR3 reads CASSYMRGSRKTQYF. The CDR3, as DNA: TGTGCCAGCAGTTACATGAGGGGGTCCCGCAAGACCCAGTACTTC.

This clonotype was seen only a few times. V is TRBV19 and J is TRBJ2-1; TRBD1 matches at 12 bases. Germline CDR1 is LNHDA and CDR2 is SQIVND (reference sequence). V trimming: 6 bases; J trimming: 4 bases; junction bases outside the gene matches: 13. This CDR3 region has 18 residues. The CDR3 sequence is CASRSRDRGLSLYNEQFF. CDR3 DNA: TGTGCCAGTAGGAGCCGGGACAGGGGGCTTTCCTTATACAATGAGCAGTTCTTC.

This clonotype was observed a handful of times. The J gene is TRBJ2-7, the V gene TRBV7-8; 8 nucleotides align to TRBD1. CDR3 length equals 15 residues. Germline V lookup: CDR1 SGHVS, CDR2 FQNEAQ. Trimming cost V 5 bases and J 1 base; bases outside gene matches: 7. The DNA of the CDR3 is TGTGCCAGCAGCCGGTCCGGACAGGGATCCTACGAGCAGTACTTC. This gives the protein CASSRSGQGSYEQYF.

J is TRBJ2-3 and V is TRBV7-6, with a possible D match to TRBD2 (7 bases). The CDR3 is 16 residues long. Trimming took off 4 bases at V and 0 bases at J, with 14 bases between the two ends. Per the germline V gene, CDR1 is SGHVS and CDR2 is FNYEAQ. CDR3 DNA sequence: TGTGCCAGCAGCTCGGTGGGGGGGCCGAGCACAGATACGCAGTATTTT. Translated, it gives CASSSVGGPSTDTQYF.

This sequence joins TRBV6-2 or TRBV6-3 and TRBJ1-2, with D possibly matching TRBD1 (5 bases). The CDR3 is 14 residues long. Germline V gene lookup returns CDR1 MNHEY and CDR2 SVGEGT. V gave up 4 bases and J gave up 0 bases, with 9 bases separating them. For the CDR3, the DNA is TGTGCCAGCAGTTTTTCAGGGACTAACTATGGCTACACCTTC. As protein: CASSFSGTNYGYTF.

Many counts were recorded for this clonotype. The chain carries TRBV7-2 and TRBJ1-2; 9 positions agree with TRBD1. The trim removed 4 bases at V and 5 bases at J, leaving 5 bases unmatched. The germline V gene has CDR1 SGHTA and CDR2 FQGNSA. The CDR3 length is 14 residues. The CDR3 sequence: CASSYGQGPYGYTF. For the CDR3, the DNA is TGTGCCAGCAGCTATGGACAGGGGCCTTATGGCTACACCTTC.

As concerns this clonotype: Given a much more abundant clone one base away, this may be a read error. The chain combines TRBV7-8 with TRBJ2-1; tentatively, D is TRBD2 (6 bases). CDR3 length: 12 residues. Germline lookup yields CDR1 SGHVS and CDR2 FQNEAQ. Trimming pared 5 bases from V and 7 bases from J, leaving 9 bases between. CDR3 coding DNA: TGTGCCAGCAGCCCGGGGGTGAATGAGCAGTTCTTC. This gives the protein CASSPGVNEQFF.

This clonotype has more than one count but fewer than ten. The CDR3 nucleotides are TGTGCCAGCAGCTCCGGACAGGGGTCTGGAAACACCATATATTTT. Encoded protein: CASSSGQGSGNTIYF. The V gene is TRBV7-3, the J gene TRBJ1-3; 9 nucleotides line up with TRBD1. The CDR3 is 15 residues long. After removal of 4 bases from V and 1 base from J, the junction contained 2 bases not matched to a gene. Germline V gene data show CDR1 as SGHTA and CDR2 as FQGTGA.